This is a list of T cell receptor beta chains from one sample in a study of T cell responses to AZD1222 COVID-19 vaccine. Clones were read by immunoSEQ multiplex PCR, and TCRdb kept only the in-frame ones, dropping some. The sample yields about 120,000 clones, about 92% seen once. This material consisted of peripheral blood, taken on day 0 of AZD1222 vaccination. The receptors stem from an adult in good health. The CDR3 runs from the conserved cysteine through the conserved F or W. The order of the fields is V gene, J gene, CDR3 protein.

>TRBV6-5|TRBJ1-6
CASSFDGGSPLHF
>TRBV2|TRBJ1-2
CASSDSGDGNYGYTF
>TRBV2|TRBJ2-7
CASSALAGREQYF
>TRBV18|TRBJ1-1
CASSRLGLSPGTEAFF
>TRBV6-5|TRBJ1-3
CASTSSGNTIYF
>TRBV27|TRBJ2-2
CASSLSTVSSGELFF
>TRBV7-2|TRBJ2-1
CASRLTSGSYNEQFF
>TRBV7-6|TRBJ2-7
CASSPGTSGRATYEQYF
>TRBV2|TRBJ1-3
CASTLDGNTIYF
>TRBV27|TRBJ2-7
CASSLFLGSRQYF
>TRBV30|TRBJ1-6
CAHGSRTVSYNSPLHF
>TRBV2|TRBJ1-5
CASSVLDSSNQPQHF
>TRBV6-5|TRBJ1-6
CASRRGGTNNSPLHF
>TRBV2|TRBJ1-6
CASNLDGDSPLHF
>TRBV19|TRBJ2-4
CASSIESQGTIQYF
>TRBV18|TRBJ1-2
CASSPGGNGYTF
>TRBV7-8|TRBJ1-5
CASSLEGANNQPQHF
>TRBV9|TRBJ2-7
CASSVGQGAYYEQYF
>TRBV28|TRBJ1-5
CASSFDRNQPQHF
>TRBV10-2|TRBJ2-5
CASSELLGGAQYF
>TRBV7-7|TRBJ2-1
CASSPAGVGVGEQFF
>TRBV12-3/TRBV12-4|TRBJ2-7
CASSGLTYEQYF
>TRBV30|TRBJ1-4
CAWSVPDREDEKLFF
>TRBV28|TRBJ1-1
CASNPYWTGNTEAFF
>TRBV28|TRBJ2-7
CASSRWSGTGGYEQYF
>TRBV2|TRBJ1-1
CASRGGGASGAFF
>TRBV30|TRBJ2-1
CAWKLAGSYNEQFF
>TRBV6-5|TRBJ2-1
CASSWRPHNEQFF
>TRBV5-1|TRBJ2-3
CASSLAPESSSTDTQYF
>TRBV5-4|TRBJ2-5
CASSLTGDLETQYF
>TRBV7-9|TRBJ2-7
CASGRKGDEQYF
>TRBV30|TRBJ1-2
CAWTQETGGNVNYGYTF
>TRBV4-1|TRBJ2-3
CASSQALAEGGDTQYF
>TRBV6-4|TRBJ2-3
CASSDSDSADTQYF
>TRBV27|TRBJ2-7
CASSLGPGQGSGEQYF
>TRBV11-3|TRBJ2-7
CASSPAGGLSYEQYF
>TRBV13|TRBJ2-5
CASSVNSRGETQYF
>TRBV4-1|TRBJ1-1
CASSLGQGILVTEAFF
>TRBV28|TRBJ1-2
CASGTGSPYGYTF
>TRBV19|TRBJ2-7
CASSMGMAYEQYF
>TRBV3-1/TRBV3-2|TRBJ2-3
CASSIGQDTTDTQYF
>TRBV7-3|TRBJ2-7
CASSLSGQGEQYF
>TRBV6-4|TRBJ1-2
CASSNRSNYGYTF
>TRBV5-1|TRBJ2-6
CASSLFIAGSGANVLTF
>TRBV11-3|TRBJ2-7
CASSLGGPYEQYF
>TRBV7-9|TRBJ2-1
CASGKAGGKINEQFF
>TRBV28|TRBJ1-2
CASSLIGTAPNYGYTF
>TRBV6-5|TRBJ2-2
CASTRLAGDIGELFF
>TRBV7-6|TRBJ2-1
CASSLEARGHEQFF
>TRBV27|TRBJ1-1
CASSFGGVNTEAFF
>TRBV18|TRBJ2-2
CASRGLNTGELFF
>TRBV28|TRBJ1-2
CASSDEGWTGSGYTF
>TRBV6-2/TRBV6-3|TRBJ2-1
CASSYREYNEQFF
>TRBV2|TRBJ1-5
CASSPTGGHQPQHF
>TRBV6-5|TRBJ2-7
CASRVQGASYEQYF